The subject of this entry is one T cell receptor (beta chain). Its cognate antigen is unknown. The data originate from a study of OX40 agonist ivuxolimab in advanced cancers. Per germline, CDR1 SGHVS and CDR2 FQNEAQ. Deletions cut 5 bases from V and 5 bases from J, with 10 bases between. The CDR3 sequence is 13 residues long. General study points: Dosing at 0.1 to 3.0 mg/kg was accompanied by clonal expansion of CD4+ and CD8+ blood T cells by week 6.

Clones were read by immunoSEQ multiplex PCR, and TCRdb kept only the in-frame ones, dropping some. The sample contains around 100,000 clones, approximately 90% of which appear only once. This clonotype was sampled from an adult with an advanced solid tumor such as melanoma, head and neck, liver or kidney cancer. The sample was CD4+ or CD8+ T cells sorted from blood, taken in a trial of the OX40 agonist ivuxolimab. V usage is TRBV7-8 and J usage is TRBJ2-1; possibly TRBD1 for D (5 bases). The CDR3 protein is CASSTPDNNEQFF. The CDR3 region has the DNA TGTGCCAGCAGCACCCCGGACAACAATGAGCAGTTCTTC.